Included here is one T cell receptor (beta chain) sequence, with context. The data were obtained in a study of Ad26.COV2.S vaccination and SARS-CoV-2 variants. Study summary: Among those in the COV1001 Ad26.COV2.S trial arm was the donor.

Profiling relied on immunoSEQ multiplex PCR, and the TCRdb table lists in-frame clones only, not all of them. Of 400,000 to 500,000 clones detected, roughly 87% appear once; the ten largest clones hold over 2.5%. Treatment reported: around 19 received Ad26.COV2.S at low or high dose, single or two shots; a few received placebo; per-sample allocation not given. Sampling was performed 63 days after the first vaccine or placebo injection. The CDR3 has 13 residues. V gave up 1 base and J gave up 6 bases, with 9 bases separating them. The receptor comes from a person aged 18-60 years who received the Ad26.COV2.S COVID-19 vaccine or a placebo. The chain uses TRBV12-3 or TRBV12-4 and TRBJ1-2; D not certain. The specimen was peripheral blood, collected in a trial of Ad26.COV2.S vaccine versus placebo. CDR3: CASSLDQNHGYTF. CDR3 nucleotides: TGTGCCAGCAGTTTAGACCAGAATCATGGCTACACCTTC.